Presented here are 24 T cell receptor beta chains from one specimen sequenced in a study of blood T cell repertoires in COVID-19. The data were produced by immunoSEQ multiplex PCR, yet TCRdb's version contains in-frame clones alone and is incomplete. Among 70,000 to 90,000 clones listed, roughly 87% were seen once. Sequencing was done on a sample of peripheral blood. The receptors come from a man aged 60 to 75 with acute or convalescent COVID-19.

The CDR3 protein is CASSERQGIDEQYF. The CDR3 region has the DNA TGCGCCAGCAGTGAGAGGCAGGGGATCGACGAGCAGTACTTC. The V and J genes are TRBV10-2 and TRBJ2-7; TRBD1 might be the D (6 bases). Germline V gene sequence: CDR1 WSHSY, CDR2 SAAADI. This CDR3 contains 14 residues. V gave up 2 bases and J gave up 5 bases, with 13 bases separating them.

The sample holds a few counts of this clone. The rearrangement uses TRBV9 and TRBJ2-7, with D unclear. The CDR3 has 13 amino acids. Trimming shortened V by 4 bases and J by 6 bases, and 14 bases separated the two germline ends. In germline, CDR1 is SGDLS, CDR2 YYNGEE. The CDR3 DNA is TGTGCCAGCAGCATCGCGGCTAGTGGCGAGCAGTACTTC. This sequence encodes CASSIAASGEQYF.

The count of this clone is one. The chain employs TRBV9 and TRBJ2-5, with 7 positions matching TRBD2. Germline V CDR1 and CDR2: SGDLS, YYNGEE. Trimming cost V 0 bases and J 1 base; bases outside gene matches: 3. The CDR3 sequence is 15 residues long. The DNA of the CDR3 is TGTGCCAGCAGCGTAGCTTGGGGGGGCCAAGAGACCCAGTACTTC. The encoded protein is CASSVAWGGQETQYF.

This clone was seen only a few times. The chain combines TRBV9 with TRBJ2-2; a weak D match, TRBD1 (5 bases). In germline, CDR1 is SGDLS, CDR2 YYNGEE. This CDR3 comprises 14 residues. V dropped 2 bases and J dropped 1 base, with 6 bases sitting between them. The CDR3 DNA reads TGTGCCAGCAGCGTCACAGGGAACACCGGGGAGCTGTTTTTT. This sequence encodes CASSVTGNTGELFF.

In this sample, this clone turned up once. The rearrangement uses TRBV7-9 and TRBJ2-7; 7 bases are shared with TRBD1. Per the germline V gene, CDR1 is SEHNR and CDR2 is FQNEAQ (reference sequence). J was trimmed by 0 bases and V by 5 bases; bases with no gene match: 7. The CDR3 sequence is 15 residues long. The CDR3 region has the DNA TGTGCCAGCAGCACCGGGACAGACCGCTCCTACGAGCAGTACTTC. Protein product: CASSTGTDRSYEQYF.

The chain links TRBV7-2 to TRBJ2-7, with 7 bases aligning to TRBD1. CDR1 and CDR2 (germline): SGHTA, FQGNSA. Germline trimming cut 5 bases from V and 1 base from J; bases unmatched to any gene: 5. This CDR3 is 14 amino acids long. CDR3 sequence: CASSLTGPSYEQYF. The CDR3 coding sequence is TGTGCCAGCAGCCTGACAGGGCCTTCCTACGAGCAGTACTTC.

The chain links TRBV18 to TRBJ2-7, with 9 bases identical to TRBD1. The junction had 14 bases not matched to a gene; V was cut back by 6 bases and J by 5 bases. The V gene's germline CDR1 is KGHSH and CDR2 LQKENI. This CDR3 spans 16 amino acids. CDR3 nucleotide sequence: TGTGCCAGCTCCCCAAACCCGGGACAGGGTTTCCACGAGCAGTACTTC. Encoded protein: CASSPNPGQGFHEQYF.

This sequence joins TRBV19 and TRBJ2-2; D remains unclear. V was trimmed by 11 bases and J by 0 bases, leaving 13 bases between them. The CDR3 is 14 residues long. Germline V CDR1 and CDR2: LNHDA, SQIVND (reference sequence). The CDR3 DNA follows: TGTGCCGGTAAAGTCGGTCCGAACACCGGGGAGCTGTTTTTT. It translates to CAGKVGPNTGELFF.

This chain joins TRBV2 and TRBJ2-1, with TRBD2 matching 8 bases. The CDR3 is 15 amino acids. CDR1 and CDR2 (germline): SNHLY, FYNNEI. The V segment lost 5 bases and the J segment 6 bases; nucleotides outside the gene matches: 9. CDR3 region: CASSLALAGTNEQFF. CDR3 nucleotides: TGTGCCAGCAGTCTAGCCCTAGCGGGTACCAATGAGCAGTTCTTC.

The J gene is TRBJ1-1, the V gene TRBV7-9; D call uncertain. Trimming left V 3 bases short and J 1 base short, with 12 bases between. The CDR3 consists of 15 residues. Germline CDR1 reads SEHNR; CDR2 reads FQNEAQ (reference sequence). The CDR3 sequence is CASSFFQSSNTEAFF. The CDR3, as DNA: TGTGCCAGCAGCTTTTTTCAATCATCGAACACTGAAGCTTTCTTT.

This clone was counted once. In DNA, the CDR3 is TGTGCCATCAGATCGGGACAGACTTACAATGAGCAGTTCTTC. Translation gives CAIRSGQTYNEQFF. This rearrangement joins TRBV10-3 to TRBJ2-1; 7 bases match TRBD1. The J segment lost 4 bases and the V segment lost 6 bases, leaving 6 bases of the junction unmatched. Looked up from germline, CDR1 is ENHRY and CDR2 is SYGVKD. The CDR3 consists of 14 residues.

This clone has just a few counts. This chain links TRBV5-1 with TRBJ1-6; weak D call: TRBD1 (5 bases). Germline V gene data show CDR1 as SGHRS and CDR2 as YFSETQ. This CDR3 has 13 amino acids. Trimming removed 4 bases from V and 8 bases from J, with 10 bases in between. CDR3: CASSQGPYSPLHF. Here the CDR3 DNA reads TGCGCCAGCAGCCAGGGCCCCTATTCACCCCTCCACTTT.

The chain joins TRBV7-9 to TRBJ1-3; D unclear. The CDR3 runs 14 residues. CDR1 and CDR2 (germline): SEHNR, FQNEAQ (reference sequence). V was pared by 6 bases and J by 0 bases, with 9 bases between. CDR3 sequence (DNA): TGTGCCAGCAGAACGGCAGGCTCTGGAAACACCATATATTTT. It encodes CASRTAGSGNTIYF.

The chain combines TRBV28 with TRBJ1-3, with a possible D match to TRBD1 (5 bases). This CDR3 is built from 16 residues. The germline V and J ends were trimmed by 6 bases and 3 bases, with 18 bases remaining between them. Germline loops: CDR1 MDHEN, CDR2 SYDVKM. CDR3 nucleotide sequence: TGTGCCAGCAGCCTTACACCGCCAGGGCTTGGAAACACCATATATTTT. Its protein is CASSLTPPGLGNTIYF.

The J gene is TRBJ2-5, the V gene TRBV11-3, with 11 bases fitting TRBD2. The length of the CDR3 is 15 residues. The germline CDR1 and CDR2 sequences are SGHNT and YENEEA. The V and J ends lost 5 bases and 2 bases, in that order; junction bases with no gene match: 4. The DNA for the CDR3 is TGTGCCAGCAGCCGTAGACTAGCGGGACAAGAGACCCAGTACTTC. It codes for CASSRRLAGQETQYF.

This chain joins TRBV5-5 and TRBJ2-3; 11 bases are a match to TRBD2. In germline, CDR1 is SGHKS, CDR2 YYEKEE (reference sequence). The junction had 7 bases not matched to a gene; V was cut back by 0 bases and J by 4 bases. This CDR3 region has 17 residues. This chain's CDR3 is CASSLARTSGRADTQYF. As DNA, the CDR3 is TGTGCCAGCAGCTTGGCCCGGACTAGCGGGCGGGCAGATACGCAGTATTTT.

The rearrangement uses TRBV12-3 or TRBV12-4 and TRBJ1-2; no reliable D call. The CDR3 spans 13 residues. The germline V and J ends were trimmed by 2 bases and 5 bases, with 9 bases remaining between them. The CDR3 region is CASSLWQAYGYTF. Written as DNA, the CDR3 is TGTGCCAGCAGTTTATGGCAGGCGTATGGCTACACCTTC.

The chain recombines TRBV6-1 with TRBJ1-6; no reliable D call. Germline V gene data show CDR1 as MNHNS and CDR2 as SASEGT. V lost 2 bases to trimming and J lost 8 bases, with 7 bases between them. The CDR3 runs to 13 residues. The CDR3 is CASSESLYSPLHF. The DNA of the CDR3 is TGTGCCAGCAGTGAATCCTTATATTCACCCCTCCACTTT.

The chain has TRBV10-3 and TRBJ2-3; D is possibly TRBD1 (6 bases). This CDR3 is 15 amino acids long. The V gene lost 6 bases and the J gene lost 0 bases, with 13 bases spanning the gap. Germline V gene lookup returns CDR1 ENHRY and CDR2 SYGVKD. CDR3 DNA: TGTGCCATCAGACAGGGTATGAGTAGCACAGATACGCAGTATTTT. This gives the protein CAIRQGMSSTDTQYF.

This clone was seen once. The rearrangement uses TRBV6-5 and TRBJ2-7; 9 nucleotides match TRBD1. Germline V gives CDR1 MNHEY, CDR2 SVGAGI. The CDR3 has 15 amino acids. The ends lost 1 base at V and 5 bases at J; junction bases unmatched: 6. The CDR3 loop reads CASSYYGTGFHEQYF. The CDR3 nucleotides read TGTGCCAGCAGTTACTACGGGACAGGGTTCCACGAGCAGTACTTC.

The J gene is TRBJ2-3, the V gene TRBV4-3; 7 bases agree with TRBD2. CDR1 LGHNA and CDR2 YSLEER come from the germline V gene. This CDR3 comprises 18 residues. The J segment lost 1 base and the V segment lost 0 bases, leaving 10 bases of the junction unmatched. CDR3 amino acids: CASSQDGAASGRTDTQYF. As DNA, the CDR3 is TGCGCCAGCAGCCAAGATGGGGCAGCTAGCGGACGCACAGATACGCAGTATTTT.

This rearrangement joins TRBV4-2 to TRBJ2-5, with D perhaps given as TRBD1 or TRBD2 (5 bases each). The germline V gene encodes CDR1 LGHNA and CDR2 YNFKEQ. The CDR3 has 11 residues. V was pared by 6 bases and J by 5 bases, with 7 bases between. Here the CDR3 reads CASRGDETQYF. In nucleotides, the CDR3 is TGTGCCAGCAGGGGGGACGAGACCCAGTACTTC.

The chain combines TRBV7-3 with TRBJ1-6; 8 bases map to TRBD1. There are 15 residues in the CDR3. V lost 5 bases to trimming and J lost 9 bases; unmatched junction nucleotides: 9. Germline V gives CDR1 SGHTA, CDR2 FQGTGA. The CDR3 nucleotides read TGTGCCAGCAGCATGACAGGGGCACGGGGTTCACCCCTCCACTTT. Encoded protein: CASSMTGARGSPLHF.

This sequence joins TRBV7-6 and TRBJ1-2, with 9 bases identical to TRBD1. The CDR3 contains 16 residues. V was pared by 0 bases and J by 7 bases, with 9 bases of the junction left unmatched. Germline V CDR1 and CDR2: SGHVS, FNYEAQ. The CDR3 region is CASSLAMGQGGGGYTF. The CDR3 bases are TGTGCCAGCAGCTTAGCTATGGGACAGGGCGGTGGTGGCTACACCTTC.